This is a list of T cell receptor beta chains from one sample in a study of early T cells in non-severe SARS-CoV-2 infection. TCRdb re-analysed the 5' RACE reads in MiXCR, keeping a single row per CDR3 protein. The sample has tens of thousands of distinct CDR3 sequences, more than 9% seen once. Sequencing was performed on whole blood. The receptors come from an adult who was a healthcare worker with PCR-confirmed SARS-CoV-2 infection or an uninfected control (not recorded which). The CDR3 runs from the conserved cysteine through the conserved F or W. A D gene is named only where the DNA matches it firmly. The listing skips clone size in some rows; elsewhere it reads once, few, many or a size class.

d_call	v_call	clone_size	cdr3_length	j_call	cdr3_nt	cdr3_aa
TRBD2	TRBV5-4	many	17	TRBJ2-7	TGTGCCAGCAGCCGGGCCGGGACTAGCGGAACCCTAGACGAGCAGTACTTC	CASSRAGTSGTLDEQYF
NA	TRBV11-3	many	12	TRBJ1-3	TGTGCCAGCTGCAGCTCTGGAAACACCATATATTTT	CASCSSGNTIYF
TRBD1	TRBV15	few	13	TRBJ2-4	TGTGCCACCAGCAGAGTACAGGGGAACATTCAGTACTTC	CATSRVQGNIQYF
NA	TRBV30	NA	14	TRBJ2-1	TGTGCCTGGAGTGGTAGCGTCACCTACAATGAGCAGTTCTTC	CAWSGSVTYNEQFF
NA	TRBV28	NA	13	TRBJ2-7	TGTGCCAGCAGTTTCCGGGGCTCCTACGAGCAGTACTTC	CASSFRGSYEQYF
NA	TRBV11-2	NA	12	TRBJ2-4	TGTGCCAGCAGCTTCGAAGAGAACATTCAGTACTTC	CASSFEENIQYF
NA	TRBV5-1	once	15	TRBJ2-3	TGCGCCAGCAGCTTGGTTCCATCTAGCACAGATATGCAGTATTTT	CASSLVPSSTDMQYF
NA	TRBV7-3	few	17	TRBJ2-2	TGTGCCAGCAGCTTAACGGGAGCGGCCCTGAACACCGGGGAGCTGTTTTTT	CASSLTGAALNTGELFF
NA	TRBV15	once	13	TRBJ2-3	TGTGCCACCAGCCGGTACGGCACAGATACGCAGTATTTT	CATSRYGTDTQYF
TRBD1	TRBV11-3	NA	18	TRBJ2-6	TGTGCCAGCAGCCTCGGGACAGGCCCACTCTCTGGGGCCAACGTCCTGACTTTC	CASSLGTGPLSGANVLTF
TRBD2	TRBV11-2	many	16	TRBJ2-2	TGTGCCAGCAGCTGGGGACTAGCGGGAAACACCGGGGAGCTGTTTTTT	CASSWGLAGNTGELFF
NA	TRBV3-1	few	15	TRBJ2-1	TGTGCCAGCAGCAGGGTGGCTCGCCCGAGCGATGAGCAGTTCTTC	CASSRVARPSDEQFF
TRBD1	TRBV13	NA	13	TRBJ1-1	TGTGCCAGCAGCTCTGCCGGGACAGGGCAAGCTTTCTTT	CASSSAGTGQAFF
NA	TRBV7-9	NA	8	TRBJ2-7	TGTGCCAGCAGCCCGCCGTACTTC	CASSPPYF
NA	TRBV30	many	14	TRBJ2-1	TGTGCCTGGAGTCCACTGACTATTTACAATGAGCAGTTCTTC	CAWSPLTIYNEQFF
NA	TRBV7-2	few	15	TRBJ1-4	TGTGCCAGCAGCCCGGGGGGCCGCCTTGGGGAAAAACTGTTTTTT	CASSPGGRLGEKLFF
NA	TRBV10-3	few	13	TRBJ2-3	TGTGCTCATCGGGGGCAGGGGGAAGATACGCAGTATTTT	CAHRGQGEDTQYF
TRBD2	TRBV29-1	few	12	TRBJ2-5	TGCAGCGTCGCTGACTGGGAGGGAGCCCAGTACTTC	CSVADWEGAQYF
NA	TRBV7-2	many	14	TRBJ2-7	TGTGCCAGCAGCTTAGCGGGGGGGCCCTACGAGCAGTACTTC	CASSLAGGPYEQYF